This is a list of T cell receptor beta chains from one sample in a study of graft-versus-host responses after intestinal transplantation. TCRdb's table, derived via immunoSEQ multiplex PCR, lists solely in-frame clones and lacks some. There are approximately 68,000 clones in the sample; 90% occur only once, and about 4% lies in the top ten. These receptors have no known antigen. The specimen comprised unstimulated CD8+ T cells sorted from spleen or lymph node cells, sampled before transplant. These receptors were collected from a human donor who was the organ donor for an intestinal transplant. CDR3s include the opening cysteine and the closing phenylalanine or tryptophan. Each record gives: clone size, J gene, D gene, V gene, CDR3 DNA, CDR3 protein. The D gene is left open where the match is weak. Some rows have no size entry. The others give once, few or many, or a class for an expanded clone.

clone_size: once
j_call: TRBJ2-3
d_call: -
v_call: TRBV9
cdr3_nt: TGTGCCAGCAGCACAGGGGGGGCATGGGATACGCAGTATTTT
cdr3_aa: CASSTGGAWDTQYF

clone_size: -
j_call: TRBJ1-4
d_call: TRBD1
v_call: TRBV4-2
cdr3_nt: TGTGCCAGCAGCCAACGGACAGGGGTTGATGAAAAACTGTTTTTT
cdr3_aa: CASSQRTGVDEKLFF

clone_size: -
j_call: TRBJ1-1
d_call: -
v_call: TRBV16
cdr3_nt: TGTGCCAGCAGCCAATCCTACACTGAAGCTTTCTTT
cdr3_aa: CASSQSYTEAFF

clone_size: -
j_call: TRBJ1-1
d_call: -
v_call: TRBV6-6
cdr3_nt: TGTGCCAGCAGCTCACATTCTGAAGCTTTCTTT
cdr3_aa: CASSSHSEAFF

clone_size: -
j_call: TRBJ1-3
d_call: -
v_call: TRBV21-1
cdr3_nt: TGTGCCAGCATCACAGGGGGCTCTGGAAACACCATATATTTT
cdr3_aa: CASITGGSGNTIYF

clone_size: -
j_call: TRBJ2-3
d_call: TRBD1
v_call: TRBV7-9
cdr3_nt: TGTGCCAGCAGCTTAGGCCCGCGAGTACCGACAGGGCACACAGATACGCAGTATTTT
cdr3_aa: CASSLGPRVPTGHTDTQYF

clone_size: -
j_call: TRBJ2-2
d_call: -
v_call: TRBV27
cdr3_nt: TGTGCCAGCAGTGGTCCTGAGTCCGGGGAGCTGTTTTTT
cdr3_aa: CASSGPESGELFF

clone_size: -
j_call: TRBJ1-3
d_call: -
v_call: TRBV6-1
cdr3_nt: TGTGCCAGCCGGCTGGGGGGGGCCATATATTTT
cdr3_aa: CASRLGGAIYF

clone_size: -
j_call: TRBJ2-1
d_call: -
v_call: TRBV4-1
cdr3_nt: TGCGCCAGCAACAATGGGGGACTCGAGCAGTTCTTC
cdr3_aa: CASNNGGLEQFF

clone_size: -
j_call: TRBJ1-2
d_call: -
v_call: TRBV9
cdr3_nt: TGTGCCAGCAGCAAAGAGAGGCCTTTTTATGGCTACACCTTC
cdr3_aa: CASSKERPFYGYTF

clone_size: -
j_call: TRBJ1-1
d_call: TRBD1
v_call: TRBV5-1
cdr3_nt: TGCGCCAGCAGCTTCAGCGAGGGGGCGAGTAACACTGAAGCTTTCTTT
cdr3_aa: CASSFSEGASNTEAFF

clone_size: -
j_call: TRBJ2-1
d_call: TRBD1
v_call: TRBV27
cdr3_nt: TGTGCCAGCAGTGCCCTACAGGGGGCGCACAATGAGCAGTTCTTC
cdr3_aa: CASSALQGAHNEQFF

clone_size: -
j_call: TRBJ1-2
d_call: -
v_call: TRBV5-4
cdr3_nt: TGTGCCAGCAGCTTGTCCAGGGGTGACTATGGCTACACCTTC
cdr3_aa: CASSLSRGDYGYTF

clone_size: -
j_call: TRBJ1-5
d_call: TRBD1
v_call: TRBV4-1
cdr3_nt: TGCGCCAGCAGCCAAGACTCAGGGACAGGTTACCAGCCCCAGCATTTT
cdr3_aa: CASSQDSGTGYQPQHF

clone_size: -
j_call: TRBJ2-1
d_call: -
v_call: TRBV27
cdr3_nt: TGTGCCAGCAGTTTATTGACAGAATACAATGAGCAGTTCTTC
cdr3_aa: CASSLLTEYNEQFF

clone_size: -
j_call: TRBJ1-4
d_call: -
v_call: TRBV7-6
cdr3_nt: TGTGCCAGCAGCTTAGCGCCGGGGGGTGGTGAAAAACTGTTTTTT
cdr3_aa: CASSLAPGGGEKLFF

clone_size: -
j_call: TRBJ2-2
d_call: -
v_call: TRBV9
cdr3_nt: TGTGCCAGCAGCGCAAACATCGCCGGGGAGCTGTTTTTT
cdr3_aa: CASSANIAGELFF

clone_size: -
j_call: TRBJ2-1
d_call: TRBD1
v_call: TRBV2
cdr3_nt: TGTGCCACTCTGACAGGGCGGGATGAGCAGTTCTTC
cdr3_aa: CATLTGRDEQFF

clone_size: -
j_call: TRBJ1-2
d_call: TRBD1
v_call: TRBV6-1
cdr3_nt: TGTGCCAGCAGCCATCTCGGGACAGGGAATGGCTACACCTTC
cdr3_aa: CASSHLGTGNGYTF

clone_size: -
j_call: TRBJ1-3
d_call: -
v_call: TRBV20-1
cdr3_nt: TGCAGTGCCCCCCCAGGAAACACCATATATTTT
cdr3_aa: CSAPPGNTIYF

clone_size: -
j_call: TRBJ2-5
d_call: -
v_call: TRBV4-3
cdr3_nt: TGCGCCAGCAGCCAAGTGGCGGGGATTGGGGGAAGCATGGCCCAGTACTTC
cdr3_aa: CASSQVAGIGGSMAQYF

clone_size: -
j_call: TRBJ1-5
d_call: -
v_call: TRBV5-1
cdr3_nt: TGCGCCAGCAGCTTGACACAGGGACCCAATCAGCCCCAGCATTTT
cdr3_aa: CASSLTQGPNQPQHF